These T cell receptor beta chains were read from a single sample in a study of T cells in Graves' hyperthyroidism and ophthalmopathy. From the multiplex PCR reads, TCRdb called clonotypes with MiXCR, one entry per CDR3 protein. This table holds 600,000 to 650,000 distinct CDR3 sequences, less than 25% found once. The sample comprised blood. These receptors came from a man aged 25-45 years with Graves' ophthalmopathy. Both conserved end residues are part of each CDR3. A D gene is named only where the DNA matches it firmly. Size tells how often a clone was seen (once, few, many) or the class of an expanded clone, and some rows leave it out.

D gene: -
clone size: many
V gene: TRBV12-3/TRBV12-4
J gene: TRBJ2-7
CDR3 protein: CASSFYSPLAGQGEQYF
CDR3 DNA: TGTGCCAGCAGTTTCTACTCCCCACTAGCGGGACAGGGGGAGCAGTACTTC

D gene: -
clone size: -
V gene: TRBV4-3
J gene: TRBJ2-3
CDR3 protein: CASSQFGYGGDTQYF
CDR3 DNA: TGCGCCAGCAGCCAATTCGGATACGGGGGTGATACGCAGTATTTT

D gene: TRBD1
clone size: many
V gene: TRBV7-6
J gene: TRBJ2-1
CDR3 protein: CASSFRDREAYNEQFF
CDR3 DNA: TGTGCCAGCAGTTTCCGGGACAGGGAAGCCTACAATGAGCAGTTCTTC

D gene: -
clone size: -
V gene: TRBV6-1
J gene: TRBJ1-5
CDR3 protein: CASSPWTFSNQPQHF
CDR3 DNA: TGTGCCAGCAGTCCCTGGACCTTTAGCAATCAGCCCCAGCATTTT

D gene: -
clone size: -
V gene: TRBV18
J gene: TRBJ2-2
CDR3 protein: CASSPPGGNGELFF
CDR3 DNA: TGTGCCAGCTCACCTCCCGGGGGCAACGGGGAGCTGTTTTTT

D gene: -
clone size: -
V gene: TRBV28
J gene: TRBJ1-2
CDR3 protein: CASERNGGYTF
CDR3 DNA: TGTGCCAGCGAAAGAAACGGTGGCTACACCTTC

D gene: -
clone size: many
V gene: TRBV5-1
J gene: TRBJ2-7
CDR3 protein: CASSVTRSSYEQYF
CDR3 DNA: TGCGCCAGCAGCGTTACACGGAGCTCCTACGAGCAGTACTTC

D gene: -
clone size: few
V gene: TRBV19
J gene: TRBJ2-1
CDR3 protein: CAARGAAYNEQFF
CDR3 DNA: TGTGCCGCGAGGGGAGCAGCCTACAATGAGCAGTTCTTC

D gene: TRBD1
clone size: few
V gene: TRBV20-1
J gene: TRBJ2-7
CDR3 protein: CSAGDRGEDEQYF
CDR3 DNA: TGCAGTGCCGGGGACAGGGGGGAAGACGAGCAGTACTTC

D gene: TRBD1
clone size: -
V gene: TRBV4-3
J gene: TRBJ1-1
CDR3 protein: CASSLWDRGNTEAFF
CDR3 DNA: TGCGCCAGCAGCTTGTGGGACAGGGGGAACACTGAAGCTTTCTTT

D gene: -
clone size: -
V gene: TRBV7-3
J gene: TRBJ2-1
CDR3 protein: CASSFLEGNGQFF
CDR3 DNA: TGTGCCAGCAGCTTCCTAGAAGGGAATGGGCAGTTCTTC

D gene: TRBD2
clone size: -
V gene: TRBV6-1
J gene: TRBJ2-2
CDR3 protein: CASSPGGLNTGELFF
CDR3 DNA: TGTGCCAGCAGCCCCGGGGGGTTGAACACCGGGGAGCTGTTTTTT

D gene: -
clone size: -
V gene: TRBV3-1
J gene: TRBJ2-3
CDR3 protein: CASSHGGRSDTQYF
CDR3 DNA: TGTGCCAGCAGCCACGGGGGACGCTCAGATACGCAGTATTTT

D gene: -
clone size: -
V gene: TRBV6-5
J gene: TRBJ2-7
CDR3 protein: CASSYSSYLSDGQYF
CDR3 DNA: TGTGCCAGCAGTTACTCGAGTTACCTTTCTGACGGGCAGTACTTC

D gene: TRBD2
clone size: few
V gene: TRBV5-6
J gene: TRBJ2-7
CDR3 protein: CASSFGDLAGEFYEQYF
CDR3 DNA: TGTGCCAGCAGCTTCGGGGATTTAGCGGGAGAGTTCTACGAGCAGTACTTC

D gene: TRBD1
clone size: -
V gene: TRBV7-9
J gene: TRBJ1-1
CDR3 protein: CASSLSGQKYTEAFF
CDR3 DNA: TGTGCCAGCAGCCTATCGGGACAGAAGTACACTGAAGCTTTCTTT

D gene: -
clone size: -
V gene: TRBV6-1
J gene: TRBJ2-5
CDR3 protein: CASSEWGGGAKTQYF
CDR3 DNA: TGTGCCAGCAGCGAATGGGGGGGGGGGGCGAAGACCCAGTACTTC

D gene: TRBD1
clone size: once
V gene: TRBV4-3
J gene: TRBJ2-4
CDR3 protein: CASSQGRDRVVIQYF
CDR3 DNA: TGCGCCAGCAGCCAAGGACGGGACAGGGTAGTCATTCAGTACTTC

D gene: -
clone size: many
V gene: TRBV11-2
J gene: TRBJ2-3
CDR3 protein: CASSLDQGDTQYF
CDR3 DNA: TGTGCCAGCAGCTTAGACCAGGGAGATACGCAGTATTTT

D gene: -
clone size: few
V gene: TRBV6-1
J gene: TRBJ1-5
CDR3 protein: CASSSKMLSNQPQHF
CDR3 DNA: TGTGCCAGCAGTTCAAAGATGCTATCGAATCAGCCCCAGCATTTT

D gene: -
clone size: -
V gene: TRBV7-3
J gene: TRBJ2-1
CDR3 protein: CASSLMPSYNEQFF
CDR3 DNA: TGTGCCAGCAGCTTAATGCCCTCCTACAATGAGCAGTTCTTC

D gene: -
clone size: many
V gene: TRBV2
J gene: TRBJ1-5
CDR3 protein: CASSDYSNQPQHF
CDR3 DNA: TGTGCCAGCAGTGACTACAGCAATCAGCCCCAGCATTTT

D gene: -
clone size: few
V gene: TRBV7-9
J gene: TRBJ2-1
CDR3 protein: CASSHGDYEQFF
CDR3 DNA: TGTGCCAGCTCCCATGGAGATTATGAGCAGTTCTTC

D gene: TRBD1
clone size: few
V gene: TRBV27
J gene: TRBJ2-5
CDR3 protein: CASSSHPDRVGETQYF
CDR3 DNA: TGTGCCAGCAGTTCACACCCCGACAGGGTGGGAGAGACCCAGTACTTC

D gene: TRBD1
clone size: many
V gene: TRBV11-2
J gene: TRBJ1-2
CDR3 protein: CASSLQGAGYGYTF
CDR3 DNA: TGTGCCAGCAGCTTGCAGGGGGCGGGCTATGGCTACACCTTC

D gene: -
clone size: -
V gene: TRBV12-5
J gene: TRBJ1-5
CDR3 protein: CASGTDISNQPQHF
CDR3 DNA: TGTGCTAGTGGGACGGACATTAGCAATCAGCCCCAGCATTTT

D gene: -
clone size: many
V gene: TRBV20-1
J gene: TRBJ2-3
CDR3 protein: CSARDPNRGYTDTQYF
CDR3 DNA: TGCAGTGCTAGAGATCCCAATCGGGGTTACACAGATACGCAGTATTTT

D gene: -
clone size: -
V gene: TRBV28
J gene: TRBJ2-7
CDR3 protein: CASNSDRSYEQHF
CDR3 DNA: TGTGCCAGCAATTCGGACCGCTCCTACGAGCAGCACTTC

D gene: -
clone size: many
V gene: TRBV28
J gene: TRBJ1-2
CDR3 protein: CASSTGYRYTF
CDR3 DNA: TGTGCCAGCAGTACAGGGTATCGCTACACCTTC

D gene: TRBD1
clone size: many
V gene: TRBV7-2
J gene: TRBJ2-5
CDR3 protein: CASSSVDRQETQYF
CDR3 DNA: TGTGCCAGCAGCTCCGTGGACAGGCAAGAGACCCAGTACTTC

D gene: -
clone size: -
V gene: TRBV3-1
J gene: TRBJ2-2
CDR3 protein: CASSQDGRDGTGELFF
CDR3 DNA: TGTGCCAGCAGCCAAGACGGACGGGATGGTACCGGGGAGCTGTTTTTT

D gene: TRBD1
clone size: few
V gene: TRBV27
J gene: TRBJ1-5
CDR3 protein: CASSLDRRRPQHF
CDR3 DNA: TGTGCCAGCAGTTTGGACAGGCGGAGGCCCCAGCATTTT

D gene: -
clone size: -
V gene: TRBV10-3
J gene: TRBJ1-1
CDR3 protein: CAISLGPARNTEAFF
CDR3 DNA: TGTGCCATCAGCCTGGGTCCAGCGAGGAACACTGAAGCTTTCTTT

D gene: TRBD2
clone size: few
V gene: TRBV24-1
J gene: TRBJ2-3
CDR3 protein: CATSDLADTDTQYF
CDR3 DNA: TGTGCCACCAGTGACCTAGCGGACACAGATACGCAGTATTTT

D gene: -
clone size: -
V gene: TRBV5-1
J gene: TRBJ2-5
CDR3 protein: CASSLGPRTQETQYF
CDR3 DNA: TGCGCCAGCAGCTTGGGCCCCAGGACCCAAGAGACCCAGTACTTC

D gene: TRBD1
clone size: once
V gene: TRBV12-3/TRBV12-4
J gene: TRBJ2-1
CDR3 protein: CASIPTGGSVNEQFF
CDR3 DNA: TGTGCCAGCATCCCGACAGGGGGCTCCGTCAATGAGCAGTTCTTC

D gene: -
clone size: many
V gene: TRBV11-3
J gene: TRBJ1-2
CDR3 protein: CASSLSGYTF
CDR3 DNA: TGTGCCAGCAGCTTATCCGGCTACACCTTC

D gene: -
clone size: -
V gene: TRBV5-6
J gene: TRBJ2-4
CDR3 protein: CASSLDTHQNIQYF
CDR3 DNA: TGTGCCAGCAGCTTGGACACCCATCAAAACATTCAGTACTTC

D gene: -
clone size: many
V gene: TRBV29-1
J gene: TRBJ1-1
CDR3 protein: CSVEGSTEAFF
CDR3 DNA: TGCAGCGTTGAGGGTAGCACTGAAGCTTTCTTT

D gene: -
clone size: many
V gene: TRBV2
J gene: TRBJ1-4
CDR3 protein: CASSGREGRGEKLFF
CDR3 DNA: TGTGCCAGCAGTGGTAGGGAGGGCCGGGGTGAAAAACTGTTTTTT

D gene: -
clone size: few
V gene: TRBV7-2
J gene: TRBJ2-7
CDR3 protein: CASSLGQGPHEQYF
CDR3 DNA: TGTGCCAGCAGCTTAGGGCAGGGACCCCACGAGCAGTACTTC

D gene: -
clone size: many
V gene: TRBV12-3/TRBV12-4
J gene: TRBJ1-3
CDR3 protein: CASSPGTSGNTIYF
CDR3 DNA: TGTGCCAGCAGTCCAGGGACATCTGGGAACACCATATATTTT

D gene: -
clone size: -
V gene: TRBV10-3
J gene: TRBJ2-1
CDR3 protein: CAISDGTGSSGNEQFF
CDR3 DNA: TGTGCCATCAGTGACGGTACAGGGTCTAGCGGTAATGAGCAGTTCTTC

D gene: -
clone size: many
V gene: TRBV2
J gene: TRBJ2-7
CDR3 protein: CASTISQGYFDEQYF
CDR3 DNA: TGTGCCAGCACGATTAGCCAGGGGTACTTCGACGAGCAGTACTTC

D gene: -
clone size: -
V gene: TRBV4-1
J gene: TRBJ1-1
CDR3 protein: CASSDHGRRNTEAFF
CDR3 DNA: TGCGCCAGCAGTGACCATGGACGGCGGAACACTGAAGCTTTCTTT

D gene: TRBD1
clone size: few
V gene: TRBV2
J gene: TRBJ2-1
CDR3 protein: CASKTRDRGVNEQFF
CDR3 DNA: TGTGCCAGCAAGACCCGGGACAGAGGGGTAAATGAGCAGTTCTTC

D gene: TRBD1
clone size: few
V gene: TRBV24-1
J gene: TRBJ2-2
CDR3 protein: CATSDFVRQGTNTGELFF
CDR3 DNA: TGTGCCACCAGTGATTTCGTTAGACAGGGGACGAACACCGGGGAGCTGTTTTTT

D gene: -
clone size: -
V gene: TRBV30
J gene: TRBJ2-1
CDR3 protein: CAWTGRPYNEQFF
CDR3 DNA: TGTGCCTGGACGGGCAGGCCCTACAATGAGCAGTTCTTC

D gene: -
clone size: -
V gene: TRBV5-1
J gene: TRBJ1-1
CDR3 protein: CASSFRGVGTEAFF
CDR3 DNA: TGCGCCAGCAGCTTTCGGGGAGTAGGCACTGAAGCTTTCTTT

D gene: -
clone size: -
V gene: TRBV7-8
J gene: TRBJ2-6
CDR3 protein: CASSLAGEPSSGANVLTF
CDR3 DNA: TGTGCCAGCAGCTTAGCGGGGGAGCCCTCCTCTGGGGCCAACGTCCTGACTTTC

D gene: -
clone size: -
V gene: TRBV6-1
J gene: TRBJ1-5
CDR3 protein: CASAGRLSNQPQHF
CDR3 DNA: TGTGCCAGCGCGGGACGGCTTAGCAATCAGCCCCAGCATTTT

D gene: TRBD2
clone size: -
V gene: TRBV20-1
J gene: TRBJ2-2
CDR3 protein: CSLTTASGRHTGELFF
CDR3 DNA: TGCAGTCTAACGACAGCTAGCGGGAGGCACACCGGGGAGCTGTTTTTT

D gene: TRBD2
clone size: -
V gene: TRBV6-9
J gene: TRBJ2-2
CDR3 protein: CASSYLASGSPGGTGELFF
CDR3 DNA: TGTGCCAGCAGTTACTTAGCTAGCGGGAGTCCCGGCGGCACCGGGGAGCTGTTTTTT

D gene: TRBD1
clone size: many
V gene: TRBV28
J gene: TRBJ1-5
CDR3 protein: CASSRRDRGPNQPQHF
CDR3 DNA: TGTGCCAGCAGTCGCCGGGACAGGGGGCCGAATCAGCCCCAGCATTTT

D gene: -
clone size: few
V gene: TRBV14
J gene: TRBJ2-7
CDR3 protein: CASSRSYSAYEQYF
CDR3 DNA: TGTGCCAGCAGCCGTAGCTACAGTGCCTACGAGCAGTACTTC